The next 31 T cell receptor beta chains were all read from a single sample in a study of T cells after yellow fever vaccination. TCRdb called the 5' RACE reads again in MiXCR, with one record for every CDR3 protein. This table holds about 230,000 distinct CDR3 sequences, over 6.5% found once. This material consisted of CD4+ T cells sorted from PBMCs, taken on the day of the yellow fever booster vaccination. These receptors were taken from a man between 25 and 39 years old who received the YFV17D yellow fever vaccine.

The V and J genes are TRBV4-3 and TRBJ1-3; D remains ambiguous. Germline values: CDR1 LGHNA, CDR2 YSLEER. The CDR3 sequence is 17 residues long. The V end lost 0 bases, the J end lost 0 bases, and 12 bases lay between the germline ends. In DNA, the CDR3 is TGCGCCAGCAGCCAAGATCCCCTCGGGAGCTCTGGAAACACCATATATTTT. It is translated as CASSQDPLGSSGNTIYF.

This clonotype was counted at least ten times. The chain recombines TRBV7-2 with TRBJ2-7; no firm D call. This CDR3 has 13 residues. Trimming cost V 5 bases and J 0 bases, with 8 bases left between them. CDR1 and CDR2 from the germline V gene are SGHTA and FQGNSA. CDR3 sequence reads: CASSRHSSYEQYF. The CDR3 DNA sequence: TGTGCCAGCAGCCGACATAGCTCCTACGAGCAGTACTTC.

The rearrangement uses TRBV18 and TRBJ1-1, with 9 nucleotides matching TRBD1. The CDR3 has 17 amino acids. From germline, CDR1 is KGHSH and CDR2 LQKENI. After removal of 3 bases from V and 4 bases from J, the junction contained 12 bases not matched to a gene. CDR3 nucleotide sequence: TGTGCCAGCTCACCGCGTCGGGACAGGGCGGTTCTCACTGAAGCTTTCTTT. Its protein product is CASSPRRDRAVLTEAFF.

The V and J genes are TRBV25-1 and TRBJ1-2; 9 bases map to TRBD1. Germline V gives CDR1 MGHDK, CDR2 SYGVNS. The CDR3 runs to 18 residues. Unmatched junction bases numbered 12, after V lost 0 bases and J lost 4 bases. In DNA, the CDR3 is TGTGCCAGCAGTGAATATGGGACAGGGCCCATTAGTAGCTATGGCTACACCTTC. It translates to CASSEYGTGPISSYGYTF.

This clonotype has a count of ten or more. The chain uses TRBV20-1 and TRBJ2-2, with TRBD1 identical over 9 bases. With V trimmed by 3 bases and J by 7 bases, 3 bases remained unmatched. The CDR3 consists of 13 residues. CDR1 and CDR2 (germline): DFQATT, SNEGSKA (reference sequence). As DNA, the CDR3 is TGCAGTGCTAGGGGACAGGGTAACGGGGAGCTGTTTTTT. It encodes CSARGQGNGELFF.

This clonotype was detected a few times. V and J are TRBV5-1 and TRBJ2-1; 9 bases are a match to TRBD2. J lost 6 bases, V lost 0 bases, and 7 bases had no gene match. Germline V gene data show CDR1 as SGHRS and CDR2 as YFSETQ. The CDR3 contains 16 residues. The CDR3 sequence is CASSLEGAGGTNEQFF. The CDR3 DNA is TGCGCCAGCAGCTTGGAGGGGGCGGGAGGGACCAATGAGCAGTTCTTC. The whole variable domain, filled in from reference TRBV5-1 and TRBJ2-1, reads KAGVTQTPRYLIKTRGQQVTLSCSPISGHRSVSWYQQTPGQGLQFLFEYFSETQRNKGNFPGRFSGRQFSNSRSEMNVSTLELGDSALYLCASSLEGAGGTNEQFFGPGTRLTVL.

This clonotype was observed at least ten times. The genes are TRBV10-3 and TRBJ2-1; D perhaps matches TRBD2 (6 bases). The CDR3 is 15 amino acids. Germline CDR1 reads ENHRY; CDR2 reads SYGVKD. V was trimmed by 4 bases and J by 4 bases, leaving 14 bases between them. The CDR3 sequence: CAISAQEGGYNEQFF. DNA for the CDR3: TGTGCCATCAGTGCCCAGGAGGGAGGTTACAATGAGCAGTTCTTC.

As for this clonotype: A much larger clone lies a single base off, so this may be a read error. The chain links TRBV12-3 or TRBV12-4 to TRBJ1-6; D not resolved. The ends were cut back, 0 bases at V and 9 bases at J, with 3 bases in the middle. This CDR3 spans 12 amino acids. The CDR3 sequence: CASSLASSPLHF. The CDR3 DNA follows: TGTGCCAGCAGTTTAGCGTCTTCACCCCTCCACTTT.

To note about this clonotype: At one boundary the junction diverges from the germline segment, which might be a read error. The CDR3 region has the DNA TGTGCCAGCAGTGAAACGCCAGGGCACACCGGGGAGCTGGTTTTT. Its protein is CASSETPGHTGELVF. The rearrangement joins TRBV2 to TRBJ2-2, with D possibly being TRBD1 or TRBD2 (5 bases each). This CDR3 is 15 amino acids long. Germline V gene lookup returns CDR1 SNHLY and CDR2 FYNNEI.

V and J are TRBV25-1 and TRBJ1-1; weak D call: TRBD1 (5 bases). This CDR3 region has 15 residues. Germline values: CDR1 MGHDK, CDR2 SYGVNS. The V end was cut by 5 bases, the J end by 0 bases, with 13 bases between. CDR3 bases: TGTGCCAGCAGTTTCGTGGGGGGACTGAACACTGAAGCTTTCTTT. Its translation is CASSFVGGLNTEAFF. Together with reference TRBV25-1 and TRBJ1-1, the CDR3 gives the full variable domain: EADIYQTPRYLVIGTGKKITLECSQTMGHDKMYWYQQDPGMELHLIHYSYGVNSTEKGDLSSESTVSRIRTEHFPLTLESARPSHTSQYLCASSFVGGLNTEAFFGQGTRLTVV.

The table lists this clonotype with a few counts. The V gene is TRBV29-1, the J gene TRBJ2-7; 8 bases agree with TRBD2. This CDR3 is 12 amino acids long. CDR1 and CDR2 from the germline V gene are SQVTM and ANQGSEA. V shed 4 bases, J shed 5 bases, and the junction held 4 bases outside the gene matches. Written as DNA, the CDR3 is TGCAGCGTTGTGACTAGCGCCCACGAGCAGTACTTC. Translation gives CSVVTSAHEQYF.

This chain joins TRBV19 and TRBJ2-1; a possible D gene is TRBD2 (5 bases). V was clipped by 2 bases and J by 8 bases, with 16 bases between them. The germline gives CDR1 LNHDA, CDR2 SQIVND (reference sequence). There are 15 residues in the CDR3. The chain's CDR3 is CASSIQSGTWDEQFF. CDR3 sequence (DNA): TGTGCCAGTAGTATACAGAGCGGAACCTGGGATGAGCAGTTCTTC.

This clonotype was seen at least ten times. The rearrangement joins TRBV19 to TRBJ2-5; D is undetermined. The CDR3 totals 13 residues. The germline V gene encodes CDR1 LNHDA and CDR2 SQIVND (reference sequence). V was pared by 3 bases and J by 5 bases, with 10 bases between. Written as DNA, the CDR3 is TGTGCCAGTAGTATCGATGGGTTCGAGACCCAGTACTTC. Amino acids: CASSIDGFETQYF.

J is TRBJ1-1 and V is TRBV20-1; a weak D match, TRBD1 (6 bases). CDR3 size: 12 residues. CDR1 is DFQATT, CDR2 SNEGSKA, per germline (reference sequence). The CDR3 DNA sequence: TGCAGGGGGGTTGCAGGGGACACTGAAGCTTTCTTT. Protein sequence: CRGVAGDTEAFF.

This clonotype was observed many times. V is TRBV5-1 and J is TRBJ2-5; D remains ambiguous. From germline, CDR1 is SGHRS and CDR2 YFSETQ. The CDR3 is made up of 14 amino acids. With 0 bases removed from V and 5 bases from J, the gap between germline ends came to 11 bases. DNA for the CDR3: TGCGCCAGCAGCTTGGGAGGCTTCGGGGAGACCCAGTACTTC. Translation gives CASSLGGFGETQYF.

A few counts support this clonotype. This sequence joins TRBV4-3 and TRBJ2-7; TRBD1 is a possible D gene (6 bases). Per germline, CDR1 LGHNA and CDR2 YSLEER. V lost 3 bases and J lost 5, with 17 bases in between. CDR3 length equals 15 residues. The CDR3 is CASSQDRTGYNEQYF. For the CDR3, the DNA is TGCGCCAGCAGCCAGGACAGAACCGGGTATAACGAGCAGTACTTC.

The rearrangement joins TRBV5-4 to TRBJ2-1, with unresolved D. V was pared by 2 bases and J by 0 bases, with 9 bases between. Per germline, CDR1 SGHNT and CDR2 YYREEE (reference sequence). This CDR3 is 15 amino acids long. The CDR3 sequence: CASSFSTGSYNEQFF. CDR3 nucleotides: TGTGCCAGCAGCTTCTCGACTGGCTCCTACAATGAGCAGTTCTTC.

Ten or more counts support this clonotype. The chain has TRBV20-1 and TRBJ2-5, with 8 bases that match TRBD1. This CDR3 spans 13 amino acids. The germline gives CDR1 DFQATT, CDR2 SNEGSKA (reference sequence). Unmatched junction bases numbered 12, after V lost 8 bases and J lost 7 bases. The CDR3 spells CSPQGAARGTQYF. For the CDR3, the DNA is TGCAGTCCTCAGGGGGCGGCCCGTGGGACCCAGTACTTC.

This clonotype was found many times. The V call is TRBV7-2, the J call TRBJ2-7; D is perhaps TRBD1 (6 bases). This CDR3 region has 14 residues. The V gene's germline CDR1 is SGHTA and CDR2 FQGNSA. Deletions cut 5 bases from V and 5 bases from J, with 16 bases between. The DNA of the CDR3 is TGTGCCAGCAGCGCACGAACAGGGATCAACGAGCAGTACTTC. Translation: CASSARTGINEQYF.

CDR3 coding DNA: TGTGCCAGCAGCACTGCCGGGACTAGCCTTACGAGAGAGCAGTACTTC. It codes for CASSTAGTSLTREQYF. The chain is built from TRBV5-4 and TRBJ2-7; 9 bases line up with TRBD2. The V gene end was trimmed by 4 bases and the J gene end by 7 bases; junction bases not matched to a gene: 15. CDR3 length equals 16 residues. Germline loops: CDR1 SGHNT, CDR2 YYREEE (reference sequence).

The V and J genes are TRBV5-5 and TRBJ2-1; no clear D gene. Trimming left V 0 bases short and J 4 bases short, with 14 bases between. This CDR3 has 16 amino acids. Germline V gives CDR1 SGHKS, CDR2 YYEKEE (reference sequence). The CDR3 bases are TGTGCCAGCAGCTTGGGCCTAAGTGCTACGTACAATGAGCAGTTCTTC. Translating it yields CASSLGLSATYNEQFF.

The chain links TRBV20-1 to TRBJ1-2; D call uncertain. Germline CDR1 is DFQATT and CDR2 is SNEGSKA (reference sequence). V was pared by 3 bases and J by 0 bases, with 11 bases between. The CDR3 covers 14 residues. The CDR3 loop reads CSASAGTANYGYTF. CDR3 nucleotides: TGCAGTGCTAGTGCAGGAACAGCTAACTATGGCTACACCTTC.

This clonotype was recorded at least ten times. The genes are TRBV11-2 and TRBJ2-2; no reliable D call. Trimming stripped 5 bases from V and 9 bases from J, with 10 bases between. The germline gives CDR1 SGHAT, CDR2 FQNNGV. The CDR3 runs 12 residues. The CDR3 sequence is CASSPRGRELFF. CDR3 nucleotides: TGTGCCAGCAGCCCACGAGGAAGGGAGCTGTTTTTT.

V usage is TRBV7-3 and J usage is TRBJ2-2, with D possibly TRBD2 on 6 matching bases. The germline CDR1 and CDR2 sequences are SGHTA and FQGTGA. The CDR3 is 16 amino acids. Trimming cost V 5 bases and J 0 bases, with 13 bases left between them. CDR3 DNA sequence: TGTGCCAGCAGCCAACAGCGGGTCGCGAACACCGGGGAGCTGTTTTTT. Protein: CASSQQRVANTGELFF.

The table lists this clonotype with many counts. The chain links TRBV20-1 to TRBJ2-5; the D is unclear. Germline V gene sequence: CDR1 DFQATT, CDR2 SNEGSKA (reference sequence). The CDR3 extends over 16 amino acids. V lost 2 bases and J lost 7, with 23 bases in between. CDR3 in DNA: TGCAGTGCTAGATGGATCCAGGACCAACACCTTGGGACCCAGTACTTC. Protein product: CSARWIQDQHLGTQYF.

This clonotype was observed a handful of times. The CDR3 region has the DNA TGCAGTGCTAGAGATAACGGGGTCGAGCAGTACTTC. Its protein product is CSARDNGVEQYF. The genes are TRBV20-1 and TRBJ2-7; D may be TRBD2 (5 bases). CDR1 is DFQATT, CDR2 SNEGSKA, per germline (reference sequence). The CDR3 extends over 12 amino acids. Trimming took 0 bases from V and 6 from J, leaving 9 bases between them.

The chain carries TRBV18 and TRBJ2-5, with 11 bases aligning to TRBD1. V shed 3 bases, J shed 5 bases, and the junction held 5 bases outside the gene matches. This CDR3 is built from 15 residues. Germline CDR1 KGHSH, CDR2 LQKENI. In DNA, the CDR3 is TGTGCCAGCTCACCGGCCGGGACAGGGGGGGAGACCCAGTACTTC. Translated, it gives CASSPAGTGGETQYF.

The table lists this clonotype with many counts. The rearrangement links TRBV4-3 to TRBJ1-6; unclear D gene. Germline V gene data show CDR1 as LGHNA and CDR2 as YSLEER. The V end lost 0 bases, the J end lost 12 bases, and 9 bases lay between the germline ends. This CDR3 contains 13 residues. CDR3 residues: CASSQESELPLHF. The CDR3 region has the DNA TGCGCCAGCAGCCAAGAGTCTGAGCTACCCCTCCACTTT.

This clonotype was observed a handful of times. CDR3 amino acids: CSASFNPLYEQYF. In DNA, the CDR3 is TGCAGTGCTAGTTTTAATCCCTTATACGAGCAGTACTTC. The chain has TRBV20-1 and TRBJ2-7; D remains ambiguous. From germline, CDR1 is DFQATT and CDR2 SNEGSKA (reference sequence). The CDR3 spans 13 residues. The ends were cut back, 3 bases at V and 4 bases at J, with 13 bases in the middle.

The gene calls are TRBV7-2 and TRBJ1-5, with unresolved D. The V and J ends lost 6 bases and 0 bases respectively, with 9 bases between them. CDR1 SGHTA and CDR2 FQGNSA come from the germline V gene. The CDR3 is made up of 14 amino acids. CDR3: CASREVTSNQPQHF. The DNA of the CDR3 is TGTGCCAGCAGGGAAGTAACTAGCAATCAGCCCCAGCATTTT.

This clonotype was observed many times. The chain employs TRBV7-6 and TRBJ2-5; 7 bases map to TRBD2. V shed 2 bases, J shed 3 bases, and the junction held 0 bases outside the gene matches. The CDR3 is 13 residues long. CDR1 and CDR2 (germline): SGHVS, FNYEAQ. CDR3 bases: TGTGCCAGCAGCTTACTAGCGGAAGAGACCCAGTACTTC. Amino acids: CASSLLAEETQYF. Supplemented by reference TRBV7-6 and TRBJ2-5, the full variable domain reads GAGVSQSPRYKVTKRGQDVALRCDPISGHVSLYWYRQALGQGPEFLTYFNYEAQQDKSGLPNDRFSAERPEGSISTLTIQRTEQRDSAMYRCASSLLAEETQYFGPGTRLLVL.